This entry features one T cell receptor (beta chain) sequence. Its antigen remains unknown. Germline is not matched at one junction end, which may reflect a read error. TCRbeta libraries were built with three rounds of nested PCR, modified from ARM-PCR. One entry per CDR3 protein results from TCRdb running MiXCR on the multiplex PCR reads. Of around 79,000 distinct CDR3 sequences listed, approximately 77% were seen once; the top ten hold approximately 10%. The record originates from a study of tumor and adjacent non-tumor tissue in lung cancer. The study's findings and limits: Patients with more diverse tumor TCRs had worse survival.

The CDR3 loop spans 14 amino acids. CDR1 SGHAT and CDR2 FQNNGV come from the germline V gene. This sample's RNA came from whole unsorted tissue. The sequenced sample was lung tumor tissue. The sequence was obtained from a woman aged 40 to 50 with non-small cell lung cancer. The chain employs TRBV11-2 and TRBJ2-3; D call uncertain. CDR3 nucleotides: TGTGTCAGCAGCCCTCTAAGCGCGGTAGATACGCATTATTTT. It encodes CVSSPLSAVDTHYF.